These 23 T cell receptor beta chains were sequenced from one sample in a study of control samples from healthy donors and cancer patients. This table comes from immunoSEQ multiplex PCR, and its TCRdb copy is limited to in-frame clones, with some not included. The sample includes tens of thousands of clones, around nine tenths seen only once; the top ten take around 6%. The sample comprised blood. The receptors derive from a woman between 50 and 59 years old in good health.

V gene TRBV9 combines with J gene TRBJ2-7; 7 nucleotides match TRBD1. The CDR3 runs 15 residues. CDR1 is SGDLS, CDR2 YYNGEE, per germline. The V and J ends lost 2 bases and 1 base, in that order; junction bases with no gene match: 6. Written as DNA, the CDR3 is TGTGCCAGCAGCGTCAACGGACAGGCTTCCTACGAGCAGTACTTC. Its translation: CASSVNGQASYEQYF. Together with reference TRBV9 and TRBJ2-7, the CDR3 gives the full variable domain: DSGVTQTPKHLITATGQRVTLRCSPRSGDLSVYWYQQSLDQGLQFLIQYYNGEERAKGNILERFSAQQFPDLHSELNLSSLELGDSALYFCASSVNGQASYEQYFGPGTRLTVT.

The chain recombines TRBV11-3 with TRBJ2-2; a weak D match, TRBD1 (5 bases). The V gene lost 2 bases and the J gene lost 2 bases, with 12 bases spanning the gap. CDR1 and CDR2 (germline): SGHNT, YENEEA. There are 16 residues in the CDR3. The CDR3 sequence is CASSLRQSLNTGELFF. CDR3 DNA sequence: TGTGCCAGCAGCTTAAGACAGAGCCTTAACACCGGGGAGCTGTTTTTT.

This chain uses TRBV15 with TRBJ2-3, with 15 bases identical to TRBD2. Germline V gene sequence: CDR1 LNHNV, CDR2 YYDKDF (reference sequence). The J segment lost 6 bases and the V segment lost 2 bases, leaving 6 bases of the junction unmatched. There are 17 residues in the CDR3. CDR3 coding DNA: TGTGCCACCAGCAGACCGGGACTAGCGGGGGGTAGGGATACGCAGTATTTT. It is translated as CATSRPGLAGGRDTQYF.

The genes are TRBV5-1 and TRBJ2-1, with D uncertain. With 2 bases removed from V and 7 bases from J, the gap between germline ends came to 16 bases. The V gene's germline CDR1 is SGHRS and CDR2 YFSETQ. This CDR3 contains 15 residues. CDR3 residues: CASSFGPEIGNEQFF. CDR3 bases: TGCGCCAGCAGCTTCGGGCCCGAAATTGGGAATGAGCAGTTCTTC.

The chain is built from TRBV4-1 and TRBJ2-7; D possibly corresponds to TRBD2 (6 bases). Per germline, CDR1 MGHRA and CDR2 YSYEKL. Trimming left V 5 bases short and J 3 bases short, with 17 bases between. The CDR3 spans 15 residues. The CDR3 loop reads CASSSSGGLIYEQYF. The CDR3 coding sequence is TGCGCCAGCAGCTCCTCCGGGGGTTTAATCTACGAGCAGTACTTC.

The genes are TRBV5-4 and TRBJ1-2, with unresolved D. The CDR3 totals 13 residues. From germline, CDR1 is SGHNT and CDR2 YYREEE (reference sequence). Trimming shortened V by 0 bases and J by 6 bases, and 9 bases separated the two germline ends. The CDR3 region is CASSLEVRDGYTF. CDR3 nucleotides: TGTGCCAGCAGCTTGGAGGTTAGGGATGGCTACACCTTC. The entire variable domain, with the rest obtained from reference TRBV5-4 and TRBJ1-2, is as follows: ETGVTQSPTHLIKTRGQQVTLRCSSQSGHNTVSWYQQALGQGPQFIFQYYREEENGRGNFPPRFSGLQFPNYSSELNVNALELDDSALYLCASSLEVRDGYTFGSGTRLTVV.

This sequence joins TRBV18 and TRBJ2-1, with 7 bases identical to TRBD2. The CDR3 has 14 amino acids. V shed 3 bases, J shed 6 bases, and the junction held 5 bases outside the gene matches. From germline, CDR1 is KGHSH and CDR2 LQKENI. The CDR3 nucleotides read TGTGCCAGCTCACCCCTAGCGGAGGTCAATGAGCAGTTCTTC. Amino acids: CASSPLAEVNEQFF.

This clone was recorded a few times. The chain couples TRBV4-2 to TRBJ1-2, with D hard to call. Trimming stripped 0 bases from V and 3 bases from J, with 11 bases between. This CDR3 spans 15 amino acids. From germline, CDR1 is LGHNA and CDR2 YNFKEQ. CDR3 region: CASSQDALGYYGYTF. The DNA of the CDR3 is TGTGCCAGCAGCCAAGATGCGCTGGGATACTATGGCTACACCTTC.

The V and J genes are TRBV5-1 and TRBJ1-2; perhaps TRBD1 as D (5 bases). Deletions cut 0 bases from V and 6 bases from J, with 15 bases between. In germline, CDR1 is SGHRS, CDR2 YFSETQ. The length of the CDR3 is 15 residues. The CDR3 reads CASSLARERVDGYTF. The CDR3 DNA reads TGCGCCAGCAGCTTGGCCAGGGAAAGGGTCGATGGCTACACCTTC.

DNA for the CDR3: TGCGCCAGCAGCTTGGGACAGGGATCCTTGGGTGAGCAGTTCTTC. It is translated as CASSLGQGSLGEQFF. This chain links TRBV5-1 with TRBJ2-1, with 7 bases aligning to TRBD1. J gave up 9 bases and V 0 bases, and 9 bases lay outside the gene matches. The CDR3 extends over 15 amino acids. Germline CDR1 SGHRS, CDR2 YFSETQ.

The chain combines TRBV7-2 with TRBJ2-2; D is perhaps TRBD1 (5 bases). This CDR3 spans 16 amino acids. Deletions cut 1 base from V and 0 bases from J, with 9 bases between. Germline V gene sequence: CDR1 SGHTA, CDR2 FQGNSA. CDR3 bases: TGTGCCAGCAGCTTAGATGGGGCAGCGAACACCGGGGAGCTGTTTTTT. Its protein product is CASSLDGAANTGELFF.

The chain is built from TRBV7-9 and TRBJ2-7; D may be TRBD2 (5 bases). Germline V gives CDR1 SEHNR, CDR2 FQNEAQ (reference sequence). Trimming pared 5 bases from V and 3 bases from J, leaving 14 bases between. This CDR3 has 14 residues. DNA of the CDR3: TGTGCCAGCAGCCGGACTCCTTTCTACTACGAGCAGTACTTC. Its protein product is CASSRTPFYYEQYF.

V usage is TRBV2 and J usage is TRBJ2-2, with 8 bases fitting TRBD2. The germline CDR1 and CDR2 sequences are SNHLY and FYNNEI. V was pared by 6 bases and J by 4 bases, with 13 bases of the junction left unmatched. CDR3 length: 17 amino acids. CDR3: CASRETRGGSSTGELFF. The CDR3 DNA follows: TGTGCCAGCAGAGAAACTCGGGGGGGGTCATCCACCGGGGAGCTGTTTTTT.

CDR3 in amino acids: CASSYGGNEQFF. The CDR3 DNA sequence: TGTGCCAGCAGCTATGGGGGAAATGAGCAGTTCTTC. The genes are TRBV7-9 and TRBJ2-1, with D perhaps assigned TRBD1 or TRBD2 (5 bases each). CDR1 and CDR2 from the germline V gene are SEHNR and FQNEAQ (reference sequence). The length of the CDR3 is 12 residues. The ends were cut back, 4 bases at V and 7 bases at J, with 8 bases in the middle.

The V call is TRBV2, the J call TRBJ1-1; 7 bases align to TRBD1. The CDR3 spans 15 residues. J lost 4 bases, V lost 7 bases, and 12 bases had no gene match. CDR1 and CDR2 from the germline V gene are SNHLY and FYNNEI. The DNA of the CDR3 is TGTGCCAGCACATTACAGGGGACGACGGTCACTGAAGCTTTCTTT. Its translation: CASTLQGTTVTEAFF.

CDR3 sequence reads: CASTSRDTYEQYF. CDR3 bases: TGTGCCAGCACCTCCCGGGACACCTACGAGCAGTACTTC. The chain has TRBV6-5 and TRBJ2-7, with D perhaps matching TRBD1 (6 bases). Germline V lookup: CDR1 MNHEY, CDR2 SVGAGI. Trimming cost V 7 bases and J 2 bases, with 12 bases left between them. CDR3 length: 13 amino acids.

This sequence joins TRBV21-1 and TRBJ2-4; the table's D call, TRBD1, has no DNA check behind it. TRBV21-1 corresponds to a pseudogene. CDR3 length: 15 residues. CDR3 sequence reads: CASIGTELAKNIQYF. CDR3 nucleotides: TGTGCCAGCATTGGGACAGAACTAGCCAAAAACATTCAGTACTTC.

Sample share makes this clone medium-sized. The CDR3 sequence: CASSFGGEGFDYTF. The CDR3, as DNA: TGTGCCAGCAGTTTCGGGGGCGAAGGTTTTGACTACACCTTC. The chain couples TRBV6-2 or TRBV6-3 to TRBJ1-2; weak D call: TRBD1 (6 bases). Germline V gives CDR1 MNHEY, CDR2 SVGEGT. The CDR3 totals 14 residues. Between the trimmed V and J ends, which lost 4 bases and 10 bases, there was a span of 19 bases.

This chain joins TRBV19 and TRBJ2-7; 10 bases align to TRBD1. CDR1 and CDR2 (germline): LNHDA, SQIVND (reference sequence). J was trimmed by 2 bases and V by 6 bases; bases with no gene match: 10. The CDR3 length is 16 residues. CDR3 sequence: CASSAKPGQGTYEQYF. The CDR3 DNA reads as TGTGCCAGTAGCGCAAAACCGGGACAGGGGACCTACGAGCAGTACTTC.

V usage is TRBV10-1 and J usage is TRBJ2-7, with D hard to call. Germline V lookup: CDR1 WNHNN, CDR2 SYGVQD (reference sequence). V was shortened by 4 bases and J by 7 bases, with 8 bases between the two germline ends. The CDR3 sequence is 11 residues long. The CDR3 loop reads CASSVGREQYF. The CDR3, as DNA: TGCGCCAGCAGTGTAGGGCGAGAGCAGTACTTC.

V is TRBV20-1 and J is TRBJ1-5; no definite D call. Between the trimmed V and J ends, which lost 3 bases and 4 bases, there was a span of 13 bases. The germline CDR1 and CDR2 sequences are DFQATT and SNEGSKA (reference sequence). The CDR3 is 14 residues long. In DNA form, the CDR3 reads TGCAGTGCTAGTGACGTCGCCGCTAATCAGCCCCAGCATTTT. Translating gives CSASDVAANQPQHF.

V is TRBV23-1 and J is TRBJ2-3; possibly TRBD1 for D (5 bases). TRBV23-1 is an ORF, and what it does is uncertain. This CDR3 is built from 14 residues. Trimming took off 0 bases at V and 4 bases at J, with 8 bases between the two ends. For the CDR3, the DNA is TGCGCCAGCAGTCAATCCCGCAGGGCAGATACGCAGTATTTT. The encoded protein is CASSQSRRADTQYF.

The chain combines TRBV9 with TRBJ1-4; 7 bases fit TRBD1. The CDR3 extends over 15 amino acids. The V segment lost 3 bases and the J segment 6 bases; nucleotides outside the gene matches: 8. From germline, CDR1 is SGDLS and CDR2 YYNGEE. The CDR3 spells CASSDGGGGDEKLFF. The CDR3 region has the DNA TGTGCCAGCAGCGACGGAGGGGGCGGTGATGAAAAACTGTTTTTT.